A single sample is the source of the 25 T cell receptor beta chains below, sequenced in a study of vaccination and CD4 T cells after COVID-19. TCRdb fed the PCR reads into MiXCR, producing one record per CDR3 protein. Of around 16,000 distinct CDR3 sequences listed, about 70% were seen once; the top ten hold 1% to 1.3%. The source material was CD4+ T cells from blood, sampled after SARS-CoV-2 vaccination. These receptors originate from a human donor who had recovered from COVID-19.

The J gene is TRBJ2-5, the V gene TRBV24-1; 8 bases agree with TRBD2. This CDR3 spans 14 amino acids. Per the germline V gene, CDR1 is KGHDR and CDR2 is SFDVKD. V lost 6 bases, J lost 4 bases, and 6 bases stayed unmatched. The CDR3 DNA is TGTGCCACCAGTAGCGGGAGCCCCCCAGAGACCCAGTACTTC. Protein product: CATSSGSPPETQYF.

The rearrangement uses TRBV28 and TRBJ1-1; D call uncertain. Germline V lookup: CDR1 MDHEN, CDR2 SYDVKM. This CDR3 region has 13 residues. The V and J ends lost 6 bases and 1 base respectively, with 9 bases between them. CDR3 DNA sequence: TGTGCCAGCAGATCCTACAGGAACACTGAAGCTTTCTTT. This sequence encodes CASRSYRNTEAFF.

This chain connects TRBV20-1 to TRBJ2-2; TRBD2 matches 15 bases. Per germline, CDR1 DFQATT and CDR2 SNEGSKA (reference sequence). Trimming at V came to 5 bases and at J to 4 bases, leaving 5 bases not matched to a gene. The CDR3 has 16 amino acids. The DNA of the CDR3 is TGCAGTGCTCTAAGGACTAGCGGGAGGGCCACCGGGGAGCTGTTTTTT. Translating it yields CSALRTSGRATGELFF.

This clonotype has more than one count but fewer than ten. An end of the junction differs from the germline gene, which may be a read error. The V gene is TRBV6-1, the J gene TRBJ2-1; 10 bases fit TRBD2. The germline V gene has CDR1 MNHNS and CDR2 SASEGT. The CDR3 has 14 residues. DNA for the CDR3: TGTGCCAGCAGGGAAGCGGGAGGGCCTAATGAGCAGTTCTTC. Protein sequence: CASREAGGPNEQFF.

This rearrangement joins TRBV15 to TRBJ1-3; 7 nucleotides line up with TRBD1. After removal of 5 bases from V and 2 bases from J, the junction contained 9 bases not matched to a gene. CDR3 length equals 16 residues. Germline V gene data show CDR1 as LNHNV and CDR2 as YYDKDF (reference sequence). CDR3 region: CATSADLDRAGNTIYF. Here the CDR3 DNA reads TGTGCCACCAGCGCAGACCTAGACAGGGCTGGAAACACCATATATTTT. The full variable domain, with the rest looked up from reference TRBV15 and TRBJ1-3, is DAMVIQNPRYQVTQFGKPVTLSCSQTLNHNVMYWYQQKSSQAPKLLFHYYDKDFNNEADTPDNFQSRRPNTSFCFLDIRSPGLGDTAMYLCATSADLDRAGNTIYFGEGSWLTVV.

This clonotype occurred once. The chain is built from TRBV19 and TRBJ1-1; unclear D gene. This CDR3 has 15 amino acids. Germline-derived CDR1 and CDR2 are LNHDA and SQIVND (reference sequence). V lost 2 bases and J 1 base, leaving 11 bases between the germline ends. CDR3 residues: CASSIFASTNTEAFF. As DNA, the CDR3 is TGTGCCAGTAGTATATTCGCCTCCACGAACACTGAAGCTTTCTTT.

This clonotype occurred a few times. The chain links TRBV20-1 to TRBJ2-3; a weak D match, TRBD1 (5 bases). Germline CDR1 is DFQATT and CDR2 is SNEGSKA (reference sequence). V gave up 5 bases and J gave up 2 bases, with 8 bases separating them. The CDR3 totals 12 residues. The CDR3 protein is CSAPDNTDTQYF. DNA of the CDR3: TGCAGTGCTCCGGACAACACAGATACGCAGTATTTT.

The chain joins TRBV7-9 to TRBJ1-2; 10 nucleotides line up with TRBD1. Germline CDR1 is SEHNR and CDR2 is FQNEAQ (reference sequence). V was pared by 5 bases and J by 7 bases, with 4 bases of the junction left unmatched. There are 13 residues in the CDR3. The CDR3 spells CASSERDRGGYTF. The CDR3 DNA follows: TGTGCCAGCAGCGAACGGGACAGGGGTGGCTACACCTTC.

The chain carries TRBV27 and TRBJ2-7; possible D gene TRBD1, 7 bases. The CDR3 is 15 amino acids. The germline gives CDR1 MNHEY, CDR2 SMNVEV (reference sequence). Trimming removed 3 bases at V and 2 bases at J, with 14 bases between. CDR3 nucleotides: TGTGCCAGCAGTTTCAGGGGGGACCAGACCTACGAGCAGTACTTC. Translated, it gives CASSFRGDQTYEQYF.

This clonotype was seen only a few times. The V and J genes are TRBV7-2 and TRBJ2-3; D gene ambiguous. CDR3 length: 14 residues. CDR1 SGHTA and CDR2 FQGNSA come from the germline V gene. Trimming took 1 base from V and 8 from J, leaving 13 bases between them. The CDR3 sequence: CASSLEGSDGTQYF. CDR3 bases: TGTGCCAGCAGCTTAGAGGGAAGTGATGGTACGCAGTATTTT.

The CDR3 sequence: CASSESADTQYF. CDR3 sequence (DNA): TGTGCCAGCAGTGAATCAGCAGATACGCAGTATTTT. The J gene is TRBJ2-3, the V gene TRBV2; no definite D call. The V and J ends lost 2 bases and 4 bases respectively, with 4 bases between them. This CDR3 region has 12 residues. Germline CDR1 is SNHLY and CDR2 is FYNNEI.

This clonotype was seen just once. The gene calls are TRBV20-1 and TRBJ2-3; TRBD2 is a possible D gene (5 bases). This CDR3 region has 13 residues. Germline values: CDR1 DFQATT, CDR2 SNEGSKA (reference sequence). Trimming left V 4 bases short and J 1 base short, with 9 bases between. The CDR3 DNA reads TGCAGTGCTATCAGCGGCCGCACAGATACGCAGTATTTT. It encodes CSAISGRTDTQYF.

The table lists this clonotype with a few counts. The chain links TRBV7-9 to TRBJ1-5; D not resolved. The ends were cut back, 5 bases at V and 4 bases at J, with 9 bases in the middle. This CDR3 region has 13 residues. Germline loops: CDR1 SEHNR, CDR2 FQNEAQ (reference sequence). This chain's CDR3 is CASSPDTNQPQHF. CDR3 bases: TGTGCCAGCAGCCCAGACACGAATCAGCCCCAGCATTTT.

The CDR3 bases are TGTGCCAGCAGTTTTCTTTATGCCGGGACGGATCAGCCCCAGCATTTT. Protein: CASSFLYAGTDQPQHF. The chain couples TRBV12-3 or TRBV12-4 to TRBJ1-5; a weak D match, TRBD1 (5 bases). Trimming took off 3 bases at V and 5 bases at J, with 17 bases between the two ends. This CDR3 is built from 16 residues.

The CDR3 here is CASSLSPGGFPYGYTF. CDR3 coding DNA: TGTGCCAGCAGCTTATCCCCCGGGGGCTTCCCTTATGGCTACACCTTC. This chain joins TRBV7-3 and TRBJ1-2, with D possibly being TRBD1 (6 bases). The CDR3 has 16 residues. V lost 2 bases and J lost 5, with 18 bases in between. Germline CDR1 and CDR2: SGHTA and FQGTGA.

V and J are TRBV30 and TRBJ1-4, with no clear D. The CDR3 totals 14 residues. The germline V and J ends were trimmed by 0 bases and 7 bases, with 12 bases remaining between them. Per the germline V gene, CDR1 is GTSNPN and CDR2 is SVGIG (reference sequence). The CDR3 reads CAWSVGGISEKLFF. Written as DNA, the CDR3 is TGTGCCTGGAGTGTAGGAGGGATTTCTGAAAAACTGTTTTTT.

This clonotype was counted only a few times. The DNA for the CDR3 is TGTGCCACCAGCAGAGATCCGGGACTAGCGGGAACTGAGCAGTTCTTC. This codes for CATSRDPGLAGTEQFF. The V gene is TRBV15, the J gene TRBJ2-1, with TRBD2 matching over 13 bases. V shed 0 bases, J shed 9 bases, and the junction held 5 bases outside the gene matches. CDR3 size: 16 residues. Germline loops: CDR1 LNHNV, CDR2 YYDKDF (reference sequence). Full variable domain (remainder filled in from reference TRBV15 and TRBJ2-1): DAMVIQNPRYQVTQFGKPVTLSCSQTLNHNVMYWYQQKSSQAPKLLFHYYDKDFNNEADTPDNFQSRRPNTSFCFLDIRSPGLGDTAMYLCATSRDPGLAGTEQFFGPGTRLTVL.

The count of this clonotype is one. The chain links TRBV21-1 to TRBJ1-5; the table names TRBD1, a call not compared with the DNA. TRBV21-1 is listed as a pseudogene. The CDR3 is 17 amino acids. The CDR3 spells CASSPLRLQGRDQPQHF. The CDR3 DNA reads TGTGCCAGCAGTCCGCTTCGATTACAGGGCAGGGATCAGCCCCAGCATTTT.

The rearrangement joins TRBV6-1 to TRBJ2-2; TRBD1 might be the D (5 bases). Germline lookup yields CDR1 MNHNS and CDR2 SASEGT. The CDR3 sequence is 13 residues long. This CDR3 reads CGTGTANTGELFF. CDR3 nucleotides: TGTGGAACAGGAACGGCGAACACCGGGGAGCTGTTTTTT.

This clonotype has more than one count but fewer than ten. The chain is built from TRBV6-2 or TRBV6-3 and TRBJ1-2; possible D gene TRBD1, 6 bases. Germline assignment: CDR1 MNHEY and CDR2 SVGEGT. The CDR3 is 15 amino acids. The V gene lost 5 bases and the J gene lost 6 bases, with 19 bases spanning the gap. CDR3 in DNA: TGTGCCAGCAGTACCCCCGACAGGCGCGGGAATGGCTACACCTTC. It yields the protein CASSTPDRRGNGYTF.

V is TRBV20-1 and J is TRBJ1-6; D remains unclear. The CDR3 runs to 15 residues. Per the germline V gene, CDR1 is DFQATT and CDR2 is SNEGSKA (reference sequence). The V gene lost 2 bases and the J gene lost 6 bases, with 14 bases spanning the gap. As DNA, the CDR3 is TGCAGTGCTAGAAGGTTATCGGACCCTAATTCACCCCTCCACTTT. Residues: CSARRLSDPNSPLHF.

This sequence joins TRBV15 and TRBJ1-5; D may be TRBD1 (5 bases). The CDR3 covers 13 residues. V was shortened by 0 bases and J by 7 bases, with 7 bases between the two germline ends. Germline loops: CDR1 LNHNV, CDR2 YYDKDF (reference sequence). CDR3 amino acids: CATSREGVQPQHF. CDR3 coding DNA: TGTGCCACCAGCAGAGAAGGGGTCCAGCCCCAGCATTTT.

The gene calls are TRBV6-2 or TRBV6-3 and TRBJ1-5; no reliable D call. V gave up 0 bases and J gave up 2 bases, with 8 bases separating them. The germline gives CDR1 MNHEY, CDR2 SVGEGT. The CDR3 contains 15 residues. This chain's CDR3 is CASSYSGYRNQPQHF. The CDR3 DNA follows: TGTGCCAGCAGTTACTCGGGATACCGCAATCAGCCCCAGCATTTT.

CDR3 sequence (DNA): TGCAGCGTAGGGACTAGCGCGCAACGGAATGAGCAGTTCTTC. Translated: CSVGTSAQRNEQFF. The chain recombines TRBV20-1 with TRBJ2-1; TRBD2 aligns across 10 bases. In germline, CDR1 is DFQATT, CDR2 SNEGSKA (reference sequence). This CDR3 has 14 amino acids.

The chain has TRBV19 and TRBJ2-3; D may be TRBD1 or TRBD2 (6 bases each). Germline assignment: CDR1 LNHDA and CDR2 SQIVND (reference sequence). The V end lost 5 bases, the J end lost 1 base, and 16 bases lay between the germline ends. The CDR3 has 16 amino acids. The CDR3 DNA is TGTGCCAGTAGTCCCTGGGGGCGGGAAGGCACAGATACGCAGTATTTT. Translating gives CASSPWGREGTDTQYF.